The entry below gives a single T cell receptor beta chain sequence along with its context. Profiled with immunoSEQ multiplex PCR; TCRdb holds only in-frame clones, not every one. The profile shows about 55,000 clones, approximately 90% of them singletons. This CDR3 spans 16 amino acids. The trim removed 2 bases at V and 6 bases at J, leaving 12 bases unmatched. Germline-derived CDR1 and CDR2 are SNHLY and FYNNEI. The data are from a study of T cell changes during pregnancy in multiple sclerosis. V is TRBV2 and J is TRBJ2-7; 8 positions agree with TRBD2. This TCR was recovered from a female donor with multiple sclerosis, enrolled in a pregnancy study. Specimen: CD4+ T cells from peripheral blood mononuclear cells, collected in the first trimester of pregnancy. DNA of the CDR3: TGTGCCAGCAGTGAAAGGCGGGGGGTCGGTTCGCTCGAGCAGTACTTC. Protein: CASSERRGVGSLEQYF.